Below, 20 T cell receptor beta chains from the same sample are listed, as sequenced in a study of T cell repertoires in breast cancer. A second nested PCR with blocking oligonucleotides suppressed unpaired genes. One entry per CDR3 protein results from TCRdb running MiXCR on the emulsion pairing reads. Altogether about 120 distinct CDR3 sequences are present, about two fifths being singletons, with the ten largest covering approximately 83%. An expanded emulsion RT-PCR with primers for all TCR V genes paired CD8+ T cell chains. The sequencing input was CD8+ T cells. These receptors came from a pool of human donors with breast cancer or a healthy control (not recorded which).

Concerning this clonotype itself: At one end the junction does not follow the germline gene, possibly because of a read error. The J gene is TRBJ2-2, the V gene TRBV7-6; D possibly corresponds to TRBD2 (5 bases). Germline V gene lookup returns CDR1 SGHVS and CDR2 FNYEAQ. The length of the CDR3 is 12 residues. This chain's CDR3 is CESSLKIGKLFF. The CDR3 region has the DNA TGTGAAAGCAGCTTAAAGATCGGGAAGCTGTTTTTT.

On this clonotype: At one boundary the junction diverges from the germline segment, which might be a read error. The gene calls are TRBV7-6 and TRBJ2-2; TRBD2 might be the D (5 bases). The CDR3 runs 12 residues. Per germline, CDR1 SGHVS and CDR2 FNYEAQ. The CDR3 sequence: CDRSLKIGEMFF. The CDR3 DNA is TGTGACAGAAGCTTAAAGATCGGGGAGATGTTTTTT.

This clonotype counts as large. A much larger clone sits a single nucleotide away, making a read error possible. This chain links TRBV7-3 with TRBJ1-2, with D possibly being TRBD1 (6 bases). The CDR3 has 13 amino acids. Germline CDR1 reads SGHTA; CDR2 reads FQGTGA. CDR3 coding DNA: TGTGCCAGCAGCTTAAACGGGGGCTATGGCTGCACCTTC. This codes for CASSLNGGYGCTF.

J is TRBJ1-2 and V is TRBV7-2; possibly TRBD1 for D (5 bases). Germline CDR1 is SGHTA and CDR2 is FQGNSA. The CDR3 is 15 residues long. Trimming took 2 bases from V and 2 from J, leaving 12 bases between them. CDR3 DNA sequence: TGTGCCAGCAGCTTAACCCCTCACAGGAACTATGGCTACACCTTC. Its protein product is CASSLTPHRNYGYTF.

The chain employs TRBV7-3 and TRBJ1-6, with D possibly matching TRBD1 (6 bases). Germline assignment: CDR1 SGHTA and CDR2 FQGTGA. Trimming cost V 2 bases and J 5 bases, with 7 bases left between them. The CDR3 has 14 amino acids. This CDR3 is CASSLGQNNSPLHF. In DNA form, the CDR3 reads TGTGCCAGCAGCTTAGGACAGAATAATTCACCCCTCCACTTT.

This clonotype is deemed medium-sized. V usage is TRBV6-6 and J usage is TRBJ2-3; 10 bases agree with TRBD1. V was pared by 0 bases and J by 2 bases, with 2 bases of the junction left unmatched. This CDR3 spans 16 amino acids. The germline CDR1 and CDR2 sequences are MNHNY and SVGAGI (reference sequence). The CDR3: CASSYSGQGYTDTQYF. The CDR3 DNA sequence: TGTGCCAGCAGTTACTCGGGACAGGGGTACACAGATACGCAGTATTTT.

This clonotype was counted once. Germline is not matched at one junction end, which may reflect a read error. The CDR3 DNA reads TGTGCCAGCAGCCGGCTGACGAGCGGGATATACAATGAGCAGTTCTTT. It specifies CASSRLTSGIYNEQFF. The V call is TRBV4-2, the J call TRBJ2-1; 7 bases are shared with TRBD2. The CDR3 consists of 16 residues. Germline V gene data show CDR1 as LGHNA and CDR2 as YNFKEQ.

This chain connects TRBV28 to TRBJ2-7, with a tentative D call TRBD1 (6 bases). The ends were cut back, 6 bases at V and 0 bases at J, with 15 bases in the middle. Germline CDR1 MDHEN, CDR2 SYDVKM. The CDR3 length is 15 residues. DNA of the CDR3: TGTGCCAGCAGCTTCGCTATGGACAGCTCCTACGAGCAGTACTTC. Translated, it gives CASSFAMDSSYEQYF.

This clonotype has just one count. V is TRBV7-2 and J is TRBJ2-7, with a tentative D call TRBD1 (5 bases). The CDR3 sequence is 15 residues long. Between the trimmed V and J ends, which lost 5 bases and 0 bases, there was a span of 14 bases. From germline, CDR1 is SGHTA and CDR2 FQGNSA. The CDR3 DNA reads TGTGCCAGCAGCACCGCATACCAGGGCTCCTACGAGCAGTACTTC. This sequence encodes CASSTAYQGSYEQYF.

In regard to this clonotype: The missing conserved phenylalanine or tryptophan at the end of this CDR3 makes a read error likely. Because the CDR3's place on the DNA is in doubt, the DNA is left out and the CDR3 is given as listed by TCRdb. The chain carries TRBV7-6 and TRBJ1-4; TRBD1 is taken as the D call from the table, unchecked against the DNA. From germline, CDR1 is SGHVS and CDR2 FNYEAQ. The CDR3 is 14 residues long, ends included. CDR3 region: CASSALTGNEKLLG.

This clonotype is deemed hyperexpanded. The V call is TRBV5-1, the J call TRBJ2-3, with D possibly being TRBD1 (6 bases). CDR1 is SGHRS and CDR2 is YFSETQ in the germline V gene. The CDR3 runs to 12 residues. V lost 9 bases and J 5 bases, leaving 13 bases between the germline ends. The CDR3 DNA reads TGCGCCACCTCAGGGGAGTTAGATACGCAGTATTTT. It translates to CATSGELDTQYF. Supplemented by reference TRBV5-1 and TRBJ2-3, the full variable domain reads KAGVTQTPRYLIKTRGQQVTLSCSPISGHRSVSWYQQTPGQGLQFLFEYFSETQRNKGNFPGRFSGRQFSNSRSEMNVSTLELGDSALYLCATSGELDTQYFGPGTRLTVL.

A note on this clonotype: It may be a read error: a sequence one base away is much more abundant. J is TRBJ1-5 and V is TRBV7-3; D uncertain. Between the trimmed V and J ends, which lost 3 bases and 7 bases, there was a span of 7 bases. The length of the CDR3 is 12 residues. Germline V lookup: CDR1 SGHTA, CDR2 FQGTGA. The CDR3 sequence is CASSFAEQPQHF. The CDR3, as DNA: TGTGCCAGCAGCTTCGCAGAGCAGCCCCAGCATTTT. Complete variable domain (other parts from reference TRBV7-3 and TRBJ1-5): GAGVSQTPSNKVTEKGKYVELRCDPISGHTALYWYRQSLGQGPEFLIYFQGTGAADDSGLPNDRFFAVRPEGSVSTLKIQRTERGDSAVYLCASSFAEQPQHFGDGTRLSIL.

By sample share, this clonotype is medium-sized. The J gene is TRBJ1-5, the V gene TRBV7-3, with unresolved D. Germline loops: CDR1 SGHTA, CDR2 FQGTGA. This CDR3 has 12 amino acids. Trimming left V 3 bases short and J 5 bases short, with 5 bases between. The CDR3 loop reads CASSFADQPQHF. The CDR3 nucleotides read TGTGCCAGCAGCTTCGCAGATCAGCCCCAGCATTTT.

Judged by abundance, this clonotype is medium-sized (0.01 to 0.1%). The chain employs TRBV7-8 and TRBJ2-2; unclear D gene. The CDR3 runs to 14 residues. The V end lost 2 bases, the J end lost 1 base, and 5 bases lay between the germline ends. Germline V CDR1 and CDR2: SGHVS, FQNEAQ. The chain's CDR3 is CASSLTWNTGELFF. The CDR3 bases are TGTGCCAGCAGCTTAACGTGGAACACCGGGGAGCTGTTTTTT. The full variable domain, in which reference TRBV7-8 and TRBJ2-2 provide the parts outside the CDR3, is GAGVSQSPRYKVAKRGQDVALRCDPISGHVSLFWYQQALGQGPEFLTYFQNEAQLDKSGLPSDRFFAERPEGSVSTLKIQRTQQEDSAVYLCASSLTWNTGELFFGEGSRLTVL.

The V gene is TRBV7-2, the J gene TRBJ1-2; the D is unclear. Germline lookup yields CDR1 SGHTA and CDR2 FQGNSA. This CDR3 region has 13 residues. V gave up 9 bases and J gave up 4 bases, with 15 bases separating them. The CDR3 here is CARTPRAGYGYTF. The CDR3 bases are TGTGCCAGAACCCCGCGGGCAGGCTATGGCTACACCTTC. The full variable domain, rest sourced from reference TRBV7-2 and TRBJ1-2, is GAGVSQSPSNKVTEKGKDVELRCDPISGHTALYWYRQSLGQGLEFLIYFQGNSAPDKSGLPSDRFSAERTGGSVSTLTIQRTQQEDSAVYLCARTPRAGYGYTFGSGTRLTVV.

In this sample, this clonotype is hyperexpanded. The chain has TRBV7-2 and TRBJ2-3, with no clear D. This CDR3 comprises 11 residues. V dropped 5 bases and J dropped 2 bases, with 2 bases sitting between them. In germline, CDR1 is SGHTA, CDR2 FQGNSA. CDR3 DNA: TGTGCCAGCAGCCTCACAGATACGCAGTATTTT. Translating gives CASSLTDTQYF.

The CDR3 sequence: CASLTRYGEQYF. The CDR3 region has the DNA TGTGCCAGCCTTACCCGATACGGCGAGCAGTACTTC. The chain links TRBV28 to TRBJ2-7; D gene unclear. The CDR3 length is 12 residues. CDR1 is MDHEN and CDR2 is SYDVKM in the germline V gene. Between the trimmed V and J ends, which lost 8 bases and 6 bases, there was a span of 14 bases.

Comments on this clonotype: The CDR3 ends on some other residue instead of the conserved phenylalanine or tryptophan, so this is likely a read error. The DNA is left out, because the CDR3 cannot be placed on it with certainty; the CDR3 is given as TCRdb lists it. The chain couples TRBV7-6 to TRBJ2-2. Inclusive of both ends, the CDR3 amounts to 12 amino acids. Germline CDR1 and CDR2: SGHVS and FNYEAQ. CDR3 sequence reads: CARRLKIGEMFV.

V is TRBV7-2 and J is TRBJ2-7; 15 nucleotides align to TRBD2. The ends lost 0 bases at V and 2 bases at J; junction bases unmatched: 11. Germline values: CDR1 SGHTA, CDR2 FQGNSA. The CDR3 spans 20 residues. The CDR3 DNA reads TGTGCCAGCAGCTTAGCCTCGGCGGGGACTAGCGGGGGGCACCCCTACGAGCAGTACTTC. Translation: CASSLASAGTSGGHPYEQYF.

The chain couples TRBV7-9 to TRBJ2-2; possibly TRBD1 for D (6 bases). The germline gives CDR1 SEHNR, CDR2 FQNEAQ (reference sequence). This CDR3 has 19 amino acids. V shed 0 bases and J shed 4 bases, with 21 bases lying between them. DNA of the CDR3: TGTGCCAGCAGCTTAGCCCGGGACATATACTTACTAGGCACCGGGGAGCTGTTTTTT. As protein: CASSLARDIYLLGTGELFF.